Below, 26 T cell receptor beta chains from the same sample are listed, as sequenced in a study of identifying expanded T cells in peripheral blood (dated by TCRdb to the late 2010s). Library method: the immunoSEQ multiplex PCR assay. In TCRdb, the immuneACCESS table is reduced to in-frame sequences with V and J assigned. These tables do not hold every clone; where another copy was compared, an unresolved V gene accounts for under half, and the others remain unexplained. This sample is represented by 75,000 to 90,000 clones; approximately 85% of them were singletons. Clones ranked in the top ten supply 15% to 20% of the sample. The sample was blood. These receptors were taken from a person aged 18-69 years in good health.

The chain couples TRBV7-3 to TRBJ2-3; 8 positions match TRBD2. The germline V gene encodes CDR1 SGHTA and CDR2 FQGTGA. This CDR3 is built from 14 residues. Trimming at V came to 3 bases and at J to 4 bases, leaving 3 bases not matched to a gene. DNA for the CDR3: TGTGCCAGCAGCTTCGGACTAGCCGCAGATACGCAGTATTTT. Translation gives CASSFGLAADTQYF.

The V and J genes are TRBV9 and TRBJ2-3; weak D call: TRBD1 (5 bases). Germline-derived CDR1 and CDR2 are SGDLS and YYNGEE. Trimming cost V 3 bases and J 3 bases, with 8 bases left between them. CDR3 length equals 13 residues. The DNA for the CDR3 is TGTGCCAGCAGCGCCACAGGTACAGATACGCAGTATTTT. Protein: CASSATGTDTQYF.

This clone appeared a few times. J is TRBJ2-7 and V is TRBV6-5, with TRBD1 matching 8 bases. V trimming: 2 bases; J trimming: 3 bases; junction bases outside the gene matches: 6. CDR3 length equals 15 residues. In germline, CDR1 is MNHEY, CDR2 SVGAGI. The CDR3 protein is CASSYIRTGFYEQYF. Here the CDR3 DNA reads TGTGCCAGCAGTTACATTCGGACAGGGTTCTACGAGCAGTACTTC.

V gene TRBV5-4 combines with J gene TRBJ2-7; no clear D gene. The CDR3 spans 14 residues. Germline CDR1 is SGHNT and CDR2 is YYREEE (reference sequence). V was cut by 4 bases and J by 0 bases, with 11 bases left in between. CDR3 in amino acids: CASSQGSFSYEQYF. The DNA of the CDR3 is TGTGCCAGCAGCCAAGGCAGTTTCTCCTACGAGCAGTACTTC.

The chain uses TRBV28 and TRBJ2-1; D is possibly TRBD1 (7 bases). V lost 6 bases and J lost 4, with 19 bases in between. This CDR3 has 16 amino acids. Germline values: CDR1 MDHEN, CDR2 SYDVKM. The CDR3 nucleotides read TGTGCCAGCAGCCCCGAGACAGGGAGGATTTACAATGAGCAGTTCTTC. Protein product: CASSPETGRIYNEQFF.

The chain has TRBV28 and TRBJ2-7, with 7 bases aligning to TRBD2. Germline assignment: CDR1 MDHEN and CDR2 SYDVKM. The CDR3 is 14 amino acids. V was clipped by 5 bases and J by 6 bases; unmatched bases: 10. In nucleotides, the CDR3 is TGTGCCAGCAGTGGTCCTTGGGGAGGGAGCGAGCAGTACTTC. Translated, it gives CASSGPWGGSEQYF.

This rearrangement joins TRBV25-1 to TRBJ2-6, with D possibly TRBD2 on 5 matching bases. CDR3 length equals 13 residues. Germline V gene sequence: CDR1 MGHDK, CDR2 SYGVNS. DNA of the CDR3: TGTGCAATCGGGATCTCTGGGGCCAACGTCCTGACTTTC. It translates to CAIGISGANVLTF. Combining the CDR3 with reference TRBV25-1 and TRBJ2-6 gives the whole variable domain EADIYQTPRYLVIGTGKKITLECSQTMGHDKMYWYQQDPGMELHLIHYSYGVNSTEKGDLSSESTVSRIRTEHFPLTLESARPSHTSQYLCAIGISGANVLTFGAGSRLTVL.

This clone was seen just once. This rearrangement joins TRBV4-3 to TRBJ1-4; 7 nucleotides agree with TRBD1. The V segment lost 3 bases and the J segment 5 bases; nucleotides outside the gene matches: 9. The CDR3 extends over 16 amino acids. From germline, CDR1 is LGHNA and CDR2 YSLEER. The CDR3 sequence: CASSHLPTTGNEKLFF. Written as DNA, the CDR3 is TGCGCCAGCAGCCACCTCCCCACGACAGGGAATGAAAAACTGTTTTTT.

The sample holds a few counts of this clone. The chain joins TRBV25-1 to TRBJ1-2, with 8 bases identical to TRBD1. This CDR3 spans 16 amino acids. V trimming: 3 bases; J trimming: 0 bases; junction bases outside the gene matches: 6. CDR1 is MGHDK, CDR2 SYGVNS, per germline. The CDR3, as DNA: TGTGCCAGCAGTGATTCCGGACAGGGAGCTAACTATGGCTACACCTTC. Translation: CASSDSGQGANYGYTF.

V usage is TRBV19 and J usage is TRBJ1-5; no firm D call. The CDR3 contains 15 residues. Germline lookup yields CDR1 LNHDA and CDR2 SQIVND (reference sequence). Trimming removed 4 bases at V and 0 bases at J, with 10 bases between. CDR3 amino acids: CASSRGSYSNQPQHF. Here the CDR3 DNA reads TGTGCCAGTAGTAGGGGATCCTATAGCAATCAGCCCCAGCATTTT.

The chain recombines TRBV9 with TRBJ2-7, with 7 bases that match TRBD2. Germline-derived CDR1 and CDR2 are SGDLS and YYNGEE. This CDR3 is 15 amino acids long. With V trimmed by 4 bases and J by 0 bases, 7 bases remained unmatched. The CDR3 sequence is CASSSRAGSSYEQYF. The CDR3 DNA is TGTGCCAGCAGCTCCCGAGCGGGAAGCTCCTACGAGCAGTACTTC.

The rearrangement uses TRBV9 and TRBJ2-4; 8 nucleotides agree with TRBD1. The germline gives CDR1 SGDLS, CDR2 YYNGEE. V was clipped by 0 bases and J by 0 bases; unmatched bases: 14. The CDR3 is 20 amino acids. CDR3 loop: CASSVGADRAQILAKNIQYF. CDR3 DNA: TGTGCCAGCAGCGTAGGAGCGGACAGGGCCCAAATCTTAGCCAAAAACATTCAGTACTTC.

The genes are TRBV7-9 and TRBJ1-4; no firm D call. Trimming cost V 1 base and J 2 bases, with 8 bases left between them. CDR3 size: 15 residues. Germline V lookup: CDR1 SEHNR, CDR2 FQNEAQ (reference sequence). The CDR3 reads CASSLGDRTNEKLFF. CDR3 bases: TGTGCCAGCAGCTTAGGGGATAGGACTAATGAAAAACTGTTTTTT.

The gene calls are TRBV29-1 and TRBJ2-5; D is unclear. From germline, CDR1 is SQVTM and CDR2 ANQGSEA. V lost 5 bases to trimming and J lost 2 bases, with 6 bases between them. The CDR3 length is 11 residues. The CDR3 nucleotides are TGCAGCGTTAGGGTACAAGAGACCCAGTACTTC. Amino acids: CSVRVQETQYF.

The chain joins TRBV5-1 to TRBJ2-5; 14 positions match TRBD2. Germline V CDR1 and CDR2: SGHRS, YFSETQ. CDR3 length: 18 residues. Trimming removed 0 bases from V and 2 bases from J; junction bases left unmatched: 6. Here the CDR3 DNA reads TGCGCCAGCAGCTTGGGGGTGACTAGCGGGAGGGTGCAAGAGACCCAGTACTTC. It yields the protein CASSLGVTSGRVQETQYF.

This sequence joins TRBV7-9 and TRBJ1-2; 7 positions match TRBD1. V lost 7 bases to trimming and J lost 4 bases; unmatched junction nucleotides: 9. Germline-derived CDR1 and CDR2 are SEHNR and FQNEAQ (reference sequence). The CDR3 is 14 amino acids. The CDR3 coding sequence is TGTGCCAGCAACCCTTCAGGGGGGAGCTATGGCTACACCTTC. This sequence encodes CASNPSGGSYGYTF.

This clone was seen once. The rearrangement joins TRBV9 to TRBJ2-7, with 12 nucleotides matching TRBD2. Germline CDR1 reads SGDLS; CDR2 reads YYNGEE. V trimming: 7 bases; J trimming: 4 bases; junction bases outside the gene matches: 9. The CDR3 contains 15 residues. In DNA, the CDR3 is TGTGCCAGCTCACCTGCCGGGACTAGCGGGTACGAGCAGTACTTC. Protein product: CASSPAGTSGYEQYF.

This clone was detected only a few times. V and J are TRBV7-2 and TRBJ1-2; 7 bases map to TRBD1. The CDR3 spans 15 residues. Looked up from germline, CDR1 is SGHTA and CDR2 is FQGNSA. J lost 8 bases, V lost 4 bases, and 13 bases had no gene match. CDR3 sequence (DNA): TGTGCCAGCAGCTCACACAGGGGCGGTGAGGAAGGCTACACCTTC. Translating gives CASSSHRGGEEGYTF.

The chain recombines TRBV5-1 with TRBJ2-7, with D perhaps matching TRBD1 (6 bases). The CDR3 runs 13 residues. In germline, CDR1 is SGHRS, CDR2 YFSETQ. Trimming pared 6 bases from V and 2 bases from J, leaving 12 bases between. The CDR3 here is CASTKQGTYEQYF. CDR3 in DNA: TGCGCCAGCACAAAACAGGGTACCTACGAGCAGTACTTC.

The chain employs TRBV5-1 and TRBJ2-2, with a possible D match to TRBD1 (6 bases). V lost 9 bases to trimming and J lost 2 bases, with 14 bases between them. The length of the CDR3 is 14 residues. Germline V gene sequence: CDR1 SGHRS, CDR2 YFSETQ. The CDR3 region has the DNA TGCGCCACCGGACCAGGGGTTAACACCGGGGAGCTGTTTTTT. Encoded protein: CATGPGVNTGELFF.

This clone showed up just once. The chain couples TRBV7-2 to TRBJ2-2; D tentatively reads TRBD1 or TRBD2 (7 bases each). The CDR3 totals 16 residues. The ends were cut back, 7 bases at V and 1 base at J, with 16 bases in the middle. In germline, CDR1 is SGHTA, CDR2 FQGNSA. The CDR3 spells CASNLQGGRNTGELFF. Here the CDR3 DNA reads TGTGCCAGCAACCTTCAGGGGGGGAGGAACACCGGGGAGCTGTTTTTT.

The genes are TRBV28 and TRBJ1-2; no firm D call. Germline V gives CDR1 MDHEN, CDR2 SYDVKM. The V and J ends lost 1 base and 12 bases respectively, with 21 bases between them. This CDR3 region has 15 residues. The CDR3 DNA reads as TGTGCCAGCAGTTTATCTTCTCTTCGACGAGTGGGGAACACCTTC. Amino acids: CASSLSSLRRVGNTF.

The J gene is TRBJ2-1, the V gene TRBV9; the match to TRBD2 covers 9 bases. Trimming removed 0 bases from V and 9 bases from J; junction bases left unmatched: 7. The CDR3 length is 15 residues. Germline loops: CDR1 SGDLS, CDR2 YYNGEE. The CDR3 sequence: CASSVDLAGVREQFF. In DNA form, the CDR3 reads TGTGCCAGCAGCGTAGATTTAGCGGGAGTGCGTGAGCAGTTCTTC.

This sequence joins TRBV28 and TRBJ1-2, with a weak D call TRBD1 (5 bases). The germline V gene encodes CDR1 MDHEN and CDR2 SYDVKM. V lost 9 bases to trimming and J lost 4 bases, with 15 bases between them. CDR3 length: 13 residues. The CDR3 DNA reads as TGTGCCAGTTCCCTTGGGGCCCGCTATGGCTACACCTTC. This sequence encodes CASSLGARYGYTF.

The chain links TRBV15 to TRBJ2-2, with D possibly TRBD1 on 7 matching bases. Per germline, CDR1 LNHNV and CDR2 YYDKDF (reference sequence). This CDR3 spans 16 amino acids. The V end lost 0 bases, the J end lost 5 bases, and 13 bases lay between the germline ends. The CDR3 sequence: CATSRETGRKTGELFF. CDR3 sequence (DNA): TGTGCCACCAGCAGAGAGACAGGGAGGAAAACCGGGGAGCTGTTTTTT.

The rearrangement uses TRBV5-5 and TRBJ2-7; 10 positions match TRBD2. The CDR3 runs to 16 residues. V lost 3 bases, J lost 3 bases, and 9 bases stayed unmatched. Germline CDR1 and CDR2: SGHKS and YYEKEE (reference sequence). Here the CDR3 reads CASSSRLAGVVYEQYF. CDR3 bases: TGTGCCAGCAGCTCGCGTCTAGCGGGAGTTGTCTACGAGCAGTACTTC.